The 4 T cell receptor beta chains reported below all come from one sample, sequenced in a study of CD8+CD57+ T cells in acquired aplastic anemia. Researchers used genomic DNA as the template to profile TCR beta VDJ and CDR3. A single record per CDR3 protein comes from TCRdb applying MiXCR to the reads. The repertoire holds 400,000 to 450,000 distinct CDR3 sequences, with 60% to 80% as singletons. The sequenced sample consisted of sorted CD4+, CD8+, or CD8+CD57+ T cells (not recorded which) from PBMCs. These TCRs come from a human donor in good health, serving as a control.

Notes on this clonotype: The conserved phenylalanine or tryptophan normally closing the CDR3 is absent here, so this likely arose from a read error. The limits of the CDR3 on the DNA are not certain, so only TCRdb's listed CDR3 is given. The chain is built from TRBV7-4 and TRBJ1-6. The germline gives CDR1 SGHVT, CDR2 SQSDAQ. The CDR3 spans 13 amino acids, including both terminal residues. CDR3 in amino acids: CASGVPGLSRETH.

DNA for the CDR3: TGTGCCATCAGTGCATCAACAGGGTGGGGGACTGAAGCTTTCTTT. Translation gives CAISASTGWGTEAFF. The rearrangement links TRBV10-3 to TRBJ1-1; tentatively, D is TRBD1 (6 bases). Germline lookup yields CDR1 ENHRY and CDR2 SYGVKD. With 4 bases removed from V and 5 bases from J, the gap between germline ends came to 17 bases. The CDR3 has 15 residues.

This clonotype was picked up many times. This chain joins TRBV10-1 and TRBJ1-5; D not certain. The CDR3 consists of 15 residues. Per germline, CDR1 WNHNN and CDR2 SYGVQD (reference sequence). The V gene lost 6 bases and the J gene lost 0 bases, with 12 bases spanning the gap. This CDR3 reads CASSHHPLSNQPQHF. CDR3 bases: TGCGCCAGCAGCCACCATCCCCTTAGCAATCAGCCCCAGCATTTT.

Concerning this clonotype: One end of the junction fails to match germline, which may point to a read error. The V call is TRBV7-2, the J call TRBJ2-7; the match to TRBD1 covers 7 bases. This CDR3 is built from 14 residues. Germline CDR1 is SGHTA and CDR2 is FQGNSA. The CDR3 loop is CASSSLGQTCQHFF. The CDR3 region has the DNA TGTGCCAGCAGCTCCTTGGGACAGACTTGCCAGCATTTCTTC. Supplemented by reference TRBV7-2 and TRBJ2-7, the full variable domain reads GAGVSQSPSNKVTEKGKDVELRCDPISGHTALYWYRQSLGQGLEFLIYFQGNSAPDKSGLPSDRFSAERTGGSVSTLTIQRTQQEDSAVYLCASSSLGQTCQHFFGPGTRLTVT.